A selection of T cell receptor beta chains follows, all from one sample in a study of shared clonotypes between healthy human individuals. The table came from immunoSEQ multiplex PCR; TCRdb's copy has only in-frame clones and leaves some out. The table shows about 560,000 clones, with just over 75% occurring only once. Sequencing was carried out using PBMCs. These receptors were taken from a woman aged 40 to 50 in good health. Some clones in this sample may be carry-over from other donors' samples. CDR3s leave out the opening cysteine and the closing phenylalanine or tryptophan. The D gene is left open where the match is weak.

cdr3_aa	d_call	v_call	j_call
ASSLSRTDVTDTQY	.	TRBV7-9	TRBJ2-3
ASSLGFGTSGAYEQY	TRBD2	TRBV5-1	TRBJ2-7
ASSDPESSTEAF	.	TRBV9	TRBJ1-1
ASSELPGSGEAF	.	TRBV6-1	TRBJ1-1
ASSARGLAANTGELF	TRBD2	TRBV11-2	TRBJ2-2
ASSPDGRLSYEQY	.	TRBV27	TRBJ2-7
ASSPLTGMNTEAF	TRBD1	TRBV7-8	TRBJ1-1
ASSPGQGDEGYGYT	TRBD1	TRBV18	TRBJ1-2
AWGGAWRTTEAF	.	TRBV30	TRBJ1-1
ASSLGGVESPLH	.	TRBV4-2	TRBJ1-6
ASRPPGGRNQPQH	TRBD1	TRBV19	TRBJ1-5
ASSFQMPGDTEAF	.	TRBV5-1	TRBJ1-1
ASLKGTITDTQY	TRBD2	TRBV2	TRBJ2-3
ASSIGLYNEQF	.	TRBV19	TRBJ2-1
ASSVEGGGSYEQY	TRBD2	TRBV9	TRBJ2-7
ASSQVRQTDTQY	.	TRBV4-1	TRBJ2-3
ASSTGQGGQY	TRBD1	TRBV6-6	TRBJ2-7
ASLEGLAPEQF	.	TRBV6-1	TRBJ2-1
ASCTGSSYNEQF	.	TRBV6-1	TRBJ2-1
ASSLDPGRRIYEQY	.	TRBV11-3	TRBJ2-7
ALRPFAGELF	.	TRBV28	TRBJ2-2
ASSPQDTFNYGYT	.	TRBV18	TRBJ1-2
ASSSQPGLPSYEQY	TRBD2	TRBV28	TRBJ2-7
ASSEPPADSNQPQH	.	TRBV2	TRBJ1-5
ASSLAGELAKNIQY	TRBD2	TRBV28	TRBJ2-4